A selection of T cell receptor beta chains follows, all from one sample in a study of T cell responses to AZD1222 COVID-19 vaccine. Here immunoSEQ multiplex PCR was the method, and the copy in TCRdb shows in-frame clones only, minus some. Found here are roughly 140,000 clones, 75% to 90% of them singletons; the top ten hold about a tenth. This sample comprised peripheral blood, obtained 28 days after the second AZD1222 dose. These receptor sequences come from an adult who received the AZD1222 COVID-19 vaccine. Each CDR3 is given with its conserved first and last residue. The D gene is left open where the match is weak. Only part of the rows carry a size: once, few, many, or a class if the clone is expanded.

TRBV3-1/TRBV3-2	NA	TRBJ1-2	NA	TGTGCCAGCAGAGACAGTAACTATGGCTACACCTTC	CASRDSNYGYTF
TRBV7-9	NA	TRBJ1-2	NA	TGTGCCAGCAGCCTCGGGCCCGAGGGCTACACCTTC	CASSLGPEGYTF
TRBV14	NA	TRBJ2-6	NA	TGTGCCAGCAGCCCACTAGGGGCTGGGGCCAACGTCCTGACTTTC	CASSPLGAGANVLTF
TRBV5-1	NA	TRBJ1-1	NA	TGCGCCAGCAGATCAGGAGGAGGGGAGATGCACACTGAAGCTTTCTTT	CASRSGGGEMHTEAFF
TRBV4-1	NA	TRBJ2-7	NA	TGCGCCAGCAGCCAAGATTACCGGGAGTCCTACGAGCAGTACTTC	CASSQDYRESYEQYF
TRBV10-1	NA	TRBJ2-3	NA	TGCGCCAGCAGACCCGGGCCAGATACGCAGTATTTT	CASRPGPDTQYF
TRBV28	NA	TRBJ2-1	TRBD2	TGTGCCAGCAGACCGACTAGCGGGAGACCAGCCTACAATGAGCAGTTCTTC	CASRPTSGRPAYNEQFF
TRBV7-2	NA	TRBJ2-2	NA	TGTGCCAGCAGCACCTCTCTGGCCCTACGGGCTACCGGGGAGCTGTTTTTT	CASSTSLALRATGELFF
TRBV19	NA	TRBJ2-1	NA	TGTGCCAGTACCATTAGGGGACAGGGGGCAAGACTAGCGGGAGACGAGCAGTTCTTC	CASTIRGQGARLAGDEQFF
TRBV6-5	NA	TRBJ2-2	NA	TGTGCCAGCAGTTACGGTACTACGGGGGGGGAGCTGTTTTTT	CASSYGTTGGELFF
TRBV27	NA	TRBJ2-5	TRBD2	TGTGCCAGCAGAAGACTAGCTCATCAAGAGACCCAGTACTTC	CASRRLAHQETQYF
TRBV2	NA	TRBJ2-1	TRBD2	TGTGCCAGCAGTGTAAAGCGGGAGCGTGAGCAGTTCTTC	CASSVKREREQFF
TRBV12-3/TRBV12-4	NA	TRBJ2-1	NA	TGTGCCAGCAGTCTCAGAAATGAGCAGTTCTTC	CASSLRNEQFF
TRBV4-1	NA	TRBJ2-3	TRBD2	TGCGCCAGCAGCGACACGGCGGGAGGGATCGCAGATACGCAGTATTTT	CASSDTAGGIADTQYF
TRBV25-1	once	TRBJ1-2	TRBD1	TGTGCCAGCAGTGGAACCGGGACAGGGGGCCGTGACTATGGCTACACCTTC	CASSGTGTGGRDYGYTF
TRBV7-2	NA	TRBJ1-2	TRBD1	TGTGCCAGCAGCTTAGTTGCGGGACAGGGGAACTATGGCTACACCTTC	CASSLVAGQGNYGYTF
TRBV29-1	NA	TRBJ1-2	TRBD1	TGCAGCGTCGAATCCCGGGACAGGGAAGGCTACACCTTC	CSVESRDREGYTF
TRBV6-5	NA	TRBJ1-4	NA	TGTGCCAGCAGTTTTGGACAGACGATATATCGGGAAAAACTGTTTTTT	CASSFGQTIYREKLFF
TRBV19	NA	TRBJ2-2	NA	TGTGCCAGTAGTATAGGGCCAGGTACCGGGGAGCTGTTTTTT	CASSIGPGTGELFF